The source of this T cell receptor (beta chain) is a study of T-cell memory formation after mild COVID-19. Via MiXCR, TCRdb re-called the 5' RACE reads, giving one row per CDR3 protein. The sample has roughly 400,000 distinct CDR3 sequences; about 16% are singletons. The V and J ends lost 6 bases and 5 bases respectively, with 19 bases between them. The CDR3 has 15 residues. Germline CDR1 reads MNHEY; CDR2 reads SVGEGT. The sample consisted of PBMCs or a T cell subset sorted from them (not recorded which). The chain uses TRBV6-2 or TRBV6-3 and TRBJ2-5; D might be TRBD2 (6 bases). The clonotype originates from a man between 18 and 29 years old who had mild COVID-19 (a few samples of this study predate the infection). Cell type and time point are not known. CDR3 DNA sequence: TGTGCCAGCAGCCCAAATCGACTAGGAGGGGAGACCCAGTACTTC. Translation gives CASSPNRLGGETQYF.